This T cell receptor beta chain appears in the sequencing data of a study of control samples from healthy donors and cancer patients. Germline loops: CDR1 SQVTM, CDR2 ANQGSEA. This CDR3 comprises 13 residues. The germline V and J ends were trimmed by 2 bases and 10 bases, with 17 bases remaining between them. Measured with immunoSEQ multiplex PCR; TCRdb has only the in-frame clones, and not every one. The sample lists roughly 170,000 clones; 88% were seen once. The specimen was blood. V is TRBV29-1 and J is TRBJ1-2; unclear D gene. This receptor was obtained from a woman aged 25-40 years in good health. CDR3: CSVELGSEAFYTF. Written as DNA, the CDR3 is TGCAGCGTTGAACTAGGGTCGGAAGCTTTCTACACCTTC.